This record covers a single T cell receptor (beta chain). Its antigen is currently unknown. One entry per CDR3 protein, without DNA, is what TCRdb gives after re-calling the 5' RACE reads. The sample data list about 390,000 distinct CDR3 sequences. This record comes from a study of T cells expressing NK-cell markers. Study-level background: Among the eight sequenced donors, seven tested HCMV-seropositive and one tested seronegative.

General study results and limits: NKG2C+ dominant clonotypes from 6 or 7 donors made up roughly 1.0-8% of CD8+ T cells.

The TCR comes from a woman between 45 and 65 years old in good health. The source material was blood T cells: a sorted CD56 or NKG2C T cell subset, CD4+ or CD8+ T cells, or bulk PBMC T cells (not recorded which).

The CDR3 protein is CATTPQVLNTGELFF. The chain uses TRBV15 and TRBJ2-2; TCRdb's assignment of TRBD1 cannot be checked, as there is no DNA. The CDR3 runs to 15 residues. CDR1 is LNHNV, CDR2 YYDKDF, per germline (reference sequence).